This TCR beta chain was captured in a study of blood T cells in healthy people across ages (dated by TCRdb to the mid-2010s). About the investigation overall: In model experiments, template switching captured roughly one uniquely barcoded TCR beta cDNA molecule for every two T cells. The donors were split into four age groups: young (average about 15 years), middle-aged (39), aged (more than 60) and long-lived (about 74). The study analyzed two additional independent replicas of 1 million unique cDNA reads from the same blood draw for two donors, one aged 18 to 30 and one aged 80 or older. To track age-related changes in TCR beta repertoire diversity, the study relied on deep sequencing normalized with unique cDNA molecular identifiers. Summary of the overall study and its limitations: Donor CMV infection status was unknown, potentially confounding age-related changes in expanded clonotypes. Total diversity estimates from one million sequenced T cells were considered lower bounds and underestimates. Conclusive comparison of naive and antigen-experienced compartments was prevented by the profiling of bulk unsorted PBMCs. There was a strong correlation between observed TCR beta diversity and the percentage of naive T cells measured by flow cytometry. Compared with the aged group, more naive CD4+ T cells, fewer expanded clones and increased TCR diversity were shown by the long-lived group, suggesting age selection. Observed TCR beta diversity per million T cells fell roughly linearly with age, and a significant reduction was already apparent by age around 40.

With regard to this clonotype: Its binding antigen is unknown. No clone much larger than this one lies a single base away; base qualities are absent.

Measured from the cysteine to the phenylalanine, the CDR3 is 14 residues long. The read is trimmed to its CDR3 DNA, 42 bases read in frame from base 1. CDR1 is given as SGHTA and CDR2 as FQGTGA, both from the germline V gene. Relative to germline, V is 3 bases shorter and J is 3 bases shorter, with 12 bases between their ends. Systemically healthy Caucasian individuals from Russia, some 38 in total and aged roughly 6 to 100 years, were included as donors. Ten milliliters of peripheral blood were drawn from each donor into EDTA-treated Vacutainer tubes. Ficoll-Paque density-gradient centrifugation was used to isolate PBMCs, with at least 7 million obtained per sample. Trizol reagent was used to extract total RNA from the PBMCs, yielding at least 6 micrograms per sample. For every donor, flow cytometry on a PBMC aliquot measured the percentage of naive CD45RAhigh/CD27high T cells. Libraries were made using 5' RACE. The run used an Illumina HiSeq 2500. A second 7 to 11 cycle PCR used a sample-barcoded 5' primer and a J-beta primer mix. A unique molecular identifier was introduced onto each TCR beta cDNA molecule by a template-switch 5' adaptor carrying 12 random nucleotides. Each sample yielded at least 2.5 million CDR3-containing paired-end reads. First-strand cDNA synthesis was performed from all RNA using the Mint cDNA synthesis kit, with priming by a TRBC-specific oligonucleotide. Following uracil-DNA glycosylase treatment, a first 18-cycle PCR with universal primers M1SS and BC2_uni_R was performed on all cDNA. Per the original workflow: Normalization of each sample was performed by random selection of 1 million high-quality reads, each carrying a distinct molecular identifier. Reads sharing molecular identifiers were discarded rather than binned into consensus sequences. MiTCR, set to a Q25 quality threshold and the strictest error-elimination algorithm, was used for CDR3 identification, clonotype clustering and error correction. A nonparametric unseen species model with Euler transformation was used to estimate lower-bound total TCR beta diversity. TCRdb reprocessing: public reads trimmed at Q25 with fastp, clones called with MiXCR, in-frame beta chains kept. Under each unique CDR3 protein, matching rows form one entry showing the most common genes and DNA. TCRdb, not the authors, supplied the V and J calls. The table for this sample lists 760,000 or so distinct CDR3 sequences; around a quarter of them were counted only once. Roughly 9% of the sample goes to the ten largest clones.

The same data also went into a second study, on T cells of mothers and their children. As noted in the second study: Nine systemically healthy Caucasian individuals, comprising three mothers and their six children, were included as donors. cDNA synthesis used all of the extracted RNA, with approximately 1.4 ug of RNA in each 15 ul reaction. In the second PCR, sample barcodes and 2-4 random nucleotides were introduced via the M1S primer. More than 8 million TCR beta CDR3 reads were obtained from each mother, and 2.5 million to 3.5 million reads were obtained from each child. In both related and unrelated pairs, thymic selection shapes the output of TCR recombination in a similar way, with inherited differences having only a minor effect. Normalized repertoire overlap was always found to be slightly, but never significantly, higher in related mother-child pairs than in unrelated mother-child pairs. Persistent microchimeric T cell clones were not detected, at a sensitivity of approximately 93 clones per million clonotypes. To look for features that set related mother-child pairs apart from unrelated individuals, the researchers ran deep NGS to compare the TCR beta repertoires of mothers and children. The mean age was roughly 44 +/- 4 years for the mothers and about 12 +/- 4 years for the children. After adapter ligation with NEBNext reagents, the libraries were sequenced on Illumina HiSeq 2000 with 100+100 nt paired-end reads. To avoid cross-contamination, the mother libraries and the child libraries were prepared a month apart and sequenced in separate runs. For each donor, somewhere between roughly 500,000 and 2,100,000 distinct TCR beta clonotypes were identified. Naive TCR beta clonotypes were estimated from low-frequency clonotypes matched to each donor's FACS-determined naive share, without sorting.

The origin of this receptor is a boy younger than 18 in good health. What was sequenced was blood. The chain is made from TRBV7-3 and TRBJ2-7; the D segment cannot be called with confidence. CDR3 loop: CASSFHPNLYEQYF. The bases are TGTGCCAGCAGCTTTCACCCCAACCTCTACGAGCAGTACTTC.